These T cell receptor beta chains were read from a single sample in a study of blood T cell repertoires in COVID-19. Using immunoSEQ multiplex PCR, the repertoire was profiled, and TCRdb retains in-frame clones only, with some absent. The sample consists of roughly 150,000 clones, 82% of them appearing once. The sequencing input was peripheral blood. These receptors were obtained from a woman at least 80 years old with acute or convalescent COVID-19. The CDR3 runs from the conserved cysteine through the conserved F or W. The D gene is left open where the match is weak. Size is omitted from some rows. Given values are once, few, many or a class for expanded clones.

abundance	v_gene	j_gene	d_gene	CDR3aa	CDR3nt
once	TRBV30	TRBJ1-6	.	CAWNAPPGRSNSPLHF	TGTGCCTGGAATGCCCCCCCCGGGAGGAGTAATTCACCCCTCCACTTT
.	TRBV6-2/TRBV6-3	TRBJ2-3	TRBD2	CASSQGLAGTDTQYF	TGTGCCAGCAGTCAGGGACTAGCGGGAACTGATACGCAGTATTTT
.	TRBV11-2	TRBJ2-7	.	CASRRPGLRGYEQYF	TGTGCCAGCAGACGACCGGGACTGAGGGGCTACGAGCAGTACTTC
.	TRBV5-6	TRBJ2-1	TRBD1	CASRYGTGLANEQFF	TGTGCCAGCAGATACGGGACAGGGCTGGCTAATGAGCAGTTCTTC
.	TRBV6-5	TRBJ1-1	.	CASSYGGTEAFF	TGTGCCAGCAGTTACGGAGGCACTGAAGCTTTCTTT
once	TRBV27	TRBJ2-7	.	CASSQDRSLSYEQYF	TGTGCCAGCAGCCAAGACAGGAGTCTGTCGTACGAGCAGTACTTC
.	TRBV11-2	TRBJ2-1	.	CASSLEAEPLVFSYNEQFF	TGTGCCAGCAGCCTTGAGGCTGAGCCGCTCGTTTTCTCCTACAATGAGCAGTTCTTC
.	TRBV2	TRBJ2-1	.	CASRGGAAGNNEQFF	TGTGCCAGCAGAGGGGGGGCGGCTGGTAACAATGAGCAGTTCTTC
.	TRBV6-1	TRBJ2-7	.	CASSEGGDTYEQYF	TGTGCCAGCAGTGAAGGAGGGGACACCTACGAGCAGTACTTC
.	TRBV11-3	TRBJ1-1	.	CASSLGGNTEAFF	TGTGCCAGCAGCTTAGGAGGAAACACTGAAGCTTTCTTT
.	TRBV6-5	TRBJ2-7	.	CASSPIPDNTYEQYF	TGTGCCAGCAGCCCAATCCCTGATAATACTTACGAGCAGTACTTC
.	TRBV27	TRBJ1-2	.	CASRGGGDNWYGYTF	TGTGCCAGCAGAGGAGGGGGGGACAATTGGTATGGCTACACCTTC
.	TRBV27	TRBJ2-7	.	CASSPKPTTHYEQYF	TGTGCCAGCAGTCCCAAGCCAACCACCCACTACGAGCAGTACTTC
.	TRBV6-5	TRBJ2-3	TRBD1	CASRRTGGVDTQYF	TGTGCCAGCAGACGAACAGGGGGCGTAGATACGCAGTATTTT
.	TRBV28	TRBJ1-2	.	CASLDRNYGYTF	TGTGCCAGTCTGGACAGAAACTATGGCTACACCTTC
.	TRBV7-2	TRBJ1-5	.	CASSEQSGRGVQQPQHF	TGTGCCAGCAGCGAGCAGAGCGGCAGGGGTGTACAGCAGCCCCAGCATTTT
.	TRBV4-2	TRBJ2-1	TRBD2	CASSQRLAAGVLNNEQFF	TGTGCCAGCAGCCAACGACTGGCGGCGGGAGTCCTGAACAATGAGCAGTTCTTC
.	TRBV23-1	TRBJ2-3	.	CASALRSRREDTDTQYF	TGCGCCAGCGCCCTTCGGTCGAGGAGGGAAGATACAGATACGCAGTATTTT
.	TRBV3-1/TRBV3-2	TRBJ1-6	TRBD1	CASSQGTESYYNSPLHF	TGTGCCAGCAGCCAGGGGACAGAAAGTTACTATAATTCACCCCTCCACTTT
few	TRBV19	TRBJ1-4	.	CASSIVEMPTTNEKLFF	TGTGCCAGTAGTATAGTAGAGATGCCTACAACTAATGAAAAACTGTTTTTT
.	TRBV28	TRBJ1-1	.	CASSLFGGLGNTEAFF	TGTGCCAGCAGTTTATTCGGGGGGCTCGGGAACACTGAAGCTTTCTTT
.	TRBV2	TRBJ2-7	.	CASSRPGDSYEQYF	TGTGCCAGCAGCCGTCCGGGCGACAGCTACGAGCAGTACTTC
once	TRBV7-9	TRBJ1-2	.	CASSLHPRVYKYGYTF	TGTGCCAGCAGCTTACATCCCAGGGTTTACAAGTATGGCTACACCTTC
.	TRBV6-5	TRBJ1-2	.	CASRHNPDGYTF	TGTGCCAGCAGACATAACCCCGATGGCTACACCTTC
once	TRBV2	TRBJ2-1	TRBD1	CASTGTGSRNEQFF	TGTGCCAGCACCGGGACAGGGAGCCGAAATGAGCAGTTCTTC
.	TRBV6-6	TRBJ2-3	TRBD1	CASSYSGTGTDTQYF	TGTGCCAGCAGTTACTCCGGGACAGGCACAGATACGCAGTATTTT
.	TRBV20-1	TRBJ1-1	.	CSASRFSQTEAFF	TGCAGTGCTAGTCGGTTCTCACAGACTGAAGCTTTCTTT